The entry below gives a single T cell receptor (beta chain) sequence along with its context. The method was immunoSEQ multiplex PCR; TCRdb's version includes in-frame clones alone and lacks a portion of them. This table holds about 260,000 clones, approximately 90% found once. The data originate from a study of blood T cell repertoires in COVID-19. The CDR3 extends over 11 amino acids. V gave up 3 bases and J gave up 10 bases, with 9 bases separating them. V usage is TRBV12-3 or TRBV12-4 and J usage is TRBJ1-1, with no clear D. Source material: peripheral blood. The sequence was obtained from a man aged 55 to 70 who had recovered from COVID-19. The CDR3 here is CASSLRVAAFF. CDR3 coding DNA: TGTGCCAGCAGTTTGAGGGTGGCAGCTTTCTTT.